The rows below give T cell receptor beta chains drawn from one sample of a study of T cell changes during pregnancy in multiple sclerosis. TCRdb's copy holds only in-frame clones and misses some; the assay was immunoSEQ multiplex PCR. The table includes some 74,000 clones, around 92% detected once. Sequenced material: peripheral blood, taken before pregnancy. The receptors were gathered from a female donor with multiple sclerosis, enrolled in a pregnancy study. CDR3s include the opening cysteine and the closing phenylalanine or tryptophan. The D gene is left open where the match is weak. Rows give clone size only sometimes, using once, few, many, or a class for an expanded clone.

- | TRBJ2-1 | - | TRBV4-3 | TGCGCCAGCAGCCAAGATTTATCCAGTGAGCAGTTCTTC | CASSQDLSSEQFF
TRBD1 | TRBJ1-2 | - | TRBV7-9 | TGTGCCAGCAGCTCAACCCGGGACAGGGTTCCGCGTTTATATGGCTACACCTTC | CASSSTRDRVPRLYGYTF
TRBD2 | TRBJ2-2 | - | TRBV7-9 | TGTGCCGGCCCCAGGGGACTAGCGGGACGCAACGGGAACACCGGGGAGCTGTTTTTT | CAGPRGLAGRNGNTGELFF
- | TRBJ1-5 | - | TRBV19 | TGTGCCAGTAGCCCACCTGAAAGCTACGGGCAGCCCCAGCATTTT | CASSPPESYGQPQHF
TRBD2 | TRBJ2-2 | - | TRBV4-3 | TGCGCCAGCAGCCAATCCCTAGCGGGCCCAACGACCGGGGAGCTGTTTTTT | CASSQSLAGPTTGELFF
- | TRBJ2-7 | - | TRBV11-3 | TGTGCCAGCAGCGCCCGAGGGGGGGGTAGCTACGAGCAGTACTTC | CASSARGGGSYEQYF
TRBD2 | TRBJ2-7 | - | TRBV27 | TGTGCCAGCAGATATGTGGGCGGGAGCTCCTACGAGCAGTACTTC | CASRYVGGSSYEQYF
TRBD1 | TRBJ1-1 | - | TRBV19 | TGTGCCAGTAGGACAGGGGTGACTGAAGCTTTCTTT | CASRTGVTEAFF
- | TRBJ2-7 | - | TRBV4-3 | TGCGCCAGCAGCCAAGATAGGGCAGGGGCCAGCTCCTACGAGCAGTACTTC | CASSQDRAGASSYEQYF
TRBD2 | TRBJ2-2 | - | TRBV5-1 | TGCGCCAGCAGCTTGGCGGAGCGGGAGGGGTCCGGGGAGCTGTTTTTT | CASSLAEREGSGELFF
- | TRBJ2-5 | - | TRBV2 | TGTGCCAGCAGTGAAATAGTGGAGACCCAGTACTTC | CASSEIVETQYF
- | TRBJ1-3 | - | TRBV6-6 | TGTGCCAGCAGTTACCTCTCGGAGTACACCATATATTTT | CASSYLSEYTIYF
TRBD2 | TRBJ2-2 | - | TRBV19 | TGTGCCAGTAGTTTAAGGACTAGCGGGAGGACCGGGGAGCTGTTTTTT | CASSLRTSGRTGELFF
TRBD2 | TRBJ2-2 | - | TRBV11-3 | TGTGCCAGCAGCTTAGTCCTAGCGGGAGACACCGGGGAGCTGTTTTTT | CASSLVLAGDTGELFF
- | TRBJ2-7 | - | TRBV11-2 | TGTGCCAGCAGCTACGGGACTTCCTACGAGCAGTACTTC | CASSYGTSYEQYF
- | TRBJ2-3 | once | TRBV30 | TGTGCCTGGAGTGGGGCAGGGGACACAGATACGCAGTATTTT | CAWSGAGDTDTQYF
- | TRBJ1-3 | - | TRBV13 | TGTGCCAGCAGCTTGGAGTCCGCATTGGGAAACACCATATATTTT | CASSLESALGNTIYF
- | TRBJ1-4 | - | TRBV19 | TGTGCCAGTAGCCTGGGGGGGTCGGGTAATGAAAAACTGTTTTTT | CASSLGGSGNEKLFF